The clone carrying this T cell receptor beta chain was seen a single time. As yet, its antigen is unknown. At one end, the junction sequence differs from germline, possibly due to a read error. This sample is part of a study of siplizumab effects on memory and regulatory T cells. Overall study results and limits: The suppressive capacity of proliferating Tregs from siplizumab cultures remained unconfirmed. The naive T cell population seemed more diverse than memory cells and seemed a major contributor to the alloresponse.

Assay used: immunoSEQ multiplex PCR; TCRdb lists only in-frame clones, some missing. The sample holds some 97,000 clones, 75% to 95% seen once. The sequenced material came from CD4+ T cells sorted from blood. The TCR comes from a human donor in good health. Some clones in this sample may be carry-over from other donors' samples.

The CDR3 DNA follows: TGTGCTAGCAGCCCGGGACAAGCAGATACGCAGTATTTT. Translating gives CASSPGQADTQYF. This chain links TRBV7-7 with TRBJ2-3; tentatively, D is TRBD1 (6 bases). This CDR3 has 13 residues. CDR1 and CDR2 (germline): SSHAT, FNYEAQ (reference sequence).